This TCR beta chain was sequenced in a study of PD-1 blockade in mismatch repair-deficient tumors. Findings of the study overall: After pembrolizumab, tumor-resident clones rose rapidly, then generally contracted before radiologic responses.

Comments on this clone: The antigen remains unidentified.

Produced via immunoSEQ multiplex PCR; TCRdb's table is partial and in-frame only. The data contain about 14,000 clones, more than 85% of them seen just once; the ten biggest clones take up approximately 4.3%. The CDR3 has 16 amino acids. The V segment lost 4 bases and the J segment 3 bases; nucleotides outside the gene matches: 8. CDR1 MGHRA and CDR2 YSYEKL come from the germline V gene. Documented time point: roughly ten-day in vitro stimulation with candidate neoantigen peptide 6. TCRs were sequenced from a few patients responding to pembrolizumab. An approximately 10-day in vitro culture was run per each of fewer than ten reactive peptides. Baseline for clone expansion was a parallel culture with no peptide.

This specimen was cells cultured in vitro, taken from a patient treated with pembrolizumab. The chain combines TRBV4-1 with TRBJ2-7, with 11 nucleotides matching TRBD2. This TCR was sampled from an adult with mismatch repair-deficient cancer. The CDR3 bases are TGCGCCAGCAGCCCTACTAGCGGGAGCGAGATCTACGAGCAGTACTTC. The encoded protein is CASSPTSGSEIYEQYF.